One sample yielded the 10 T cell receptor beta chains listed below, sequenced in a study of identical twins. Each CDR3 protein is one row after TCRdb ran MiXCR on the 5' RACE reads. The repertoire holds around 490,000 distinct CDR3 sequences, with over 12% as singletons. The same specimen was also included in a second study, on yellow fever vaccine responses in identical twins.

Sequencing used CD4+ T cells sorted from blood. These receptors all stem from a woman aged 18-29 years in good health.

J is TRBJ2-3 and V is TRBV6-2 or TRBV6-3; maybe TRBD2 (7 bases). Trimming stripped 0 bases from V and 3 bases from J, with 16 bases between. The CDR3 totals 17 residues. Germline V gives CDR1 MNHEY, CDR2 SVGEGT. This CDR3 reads CASSYSEMGGPTDTQYF. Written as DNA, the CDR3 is TGTGCCAGCAGTTACTCCGAGATGGGGGGGCCTACAGATACGCAGTATTTT.

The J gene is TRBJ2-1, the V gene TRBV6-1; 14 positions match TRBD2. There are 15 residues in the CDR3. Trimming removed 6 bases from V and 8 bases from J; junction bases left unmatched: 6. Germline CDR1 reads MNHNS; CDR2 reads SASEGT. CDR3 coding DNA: TGTGCCAGCAGGAAGACTAGCGGGAGGGCGTATGAGCAGTTCTTC. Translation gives CASRKTSGRAYEQFF.

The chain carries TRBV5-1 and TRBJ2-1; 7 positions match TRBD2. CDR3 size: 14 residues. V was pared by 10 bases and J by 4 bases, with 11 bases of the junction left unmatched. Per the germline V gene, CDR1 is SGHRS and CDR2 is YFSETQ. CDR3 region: CASSGRGPYNEQFF. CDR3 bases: TGCGCCTCTTCAGGGAGGGGACCTTACAATGAGCAGTTCTTC.

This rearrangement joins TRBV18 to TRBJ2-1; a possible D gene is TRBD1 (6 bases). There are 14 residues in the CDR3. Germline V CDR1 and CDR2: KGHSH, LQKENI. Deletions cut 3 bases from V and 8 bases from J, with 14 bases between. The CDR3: CASSPQQGRDEQFF. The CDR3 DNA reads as TGTGCCAGCTCACCCCAACAGGGAAGGGATGAGCAGTTCTTC.

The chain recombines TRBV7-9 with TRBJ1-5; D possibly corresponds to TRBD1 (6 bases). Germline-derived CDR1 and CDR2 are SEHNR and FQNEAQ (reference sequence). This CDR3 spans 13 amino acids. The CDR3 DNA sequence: TGTGCTTCAGCAAGGGGGGCTAATCAGCCCCAGCATTTT. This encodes CASARGANQPQHF.

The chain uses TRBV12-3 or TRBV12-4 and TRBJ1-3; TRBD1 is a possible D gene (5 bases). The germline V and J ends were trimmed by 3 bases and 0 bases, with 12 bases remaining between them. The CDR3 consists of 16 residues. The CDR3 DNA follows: TGTGCCAGCAGTTTCGGGGCCCTGAGCTCTGGAAACACCATATATTTT. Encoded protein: CASSFGALSSGNTIYF.

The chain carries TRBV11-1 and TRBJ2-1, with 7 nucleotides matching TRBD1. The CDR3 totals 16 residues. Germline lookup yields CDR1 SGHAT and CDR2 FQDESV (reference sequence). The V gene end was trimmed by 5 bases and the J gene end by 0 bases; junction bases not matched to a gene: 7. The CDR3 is CASSKKTGTSYNEQFF. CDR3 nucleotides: TGTGCCAGCAGCAAAAAGACAGGGACCTCCTACAATGAGCAGTTCTTC. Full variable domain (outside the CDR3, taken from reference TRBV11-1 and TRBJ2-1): EAEVAQSPRYKITEKSQAVAFWCDPISGHATLYWYRQILGQGPELLVQFQDESVVDDSQLPKDRFSAERLKGVDSTLKIQPAELGDSAMYLCASSKKTGTSYNEQFFGPGTRLTVL.

CDR3 sequence: CASSMLTSSYEQYF. The CDR3 DNA sequence: TGCGCCAGCAGCATGCTGACCTCTTCCTACGAGCAGTACTTC. This sequence joins TRBV5-1 and TRBJ2-7; D call uncertain. Trimming took off 4 bases at V and 1 base at J, with 12 bases between the two ends. Looked up from germline, CDR1 is SGHRS and CDR2 is YFSETQ. This CDR3 region has 14 residues.

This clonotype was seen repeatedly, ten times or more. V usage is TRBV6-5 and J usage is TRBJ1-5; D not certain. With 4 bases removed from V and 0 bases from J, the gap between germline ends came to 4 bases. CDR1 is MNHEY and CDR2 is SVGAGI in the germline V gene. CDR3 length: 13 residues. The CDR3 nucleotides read TGTGCCAGCAGTTCGGCTAGCAATCAGCCCCAGCATTTT. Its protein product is CASSSASNQPQHF.

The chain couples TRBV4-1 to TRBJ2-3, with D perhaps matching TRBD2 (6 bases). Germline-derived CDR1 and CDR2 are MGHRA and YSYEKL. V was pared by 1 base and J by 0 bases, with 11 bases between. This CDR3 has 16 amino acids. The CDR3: CASSQGGLPSTDTQYF. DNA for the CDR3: TGCGCCAGCAGCCAAGGGGGACTCCCAAGCACAGATACGCAGTATTTT.